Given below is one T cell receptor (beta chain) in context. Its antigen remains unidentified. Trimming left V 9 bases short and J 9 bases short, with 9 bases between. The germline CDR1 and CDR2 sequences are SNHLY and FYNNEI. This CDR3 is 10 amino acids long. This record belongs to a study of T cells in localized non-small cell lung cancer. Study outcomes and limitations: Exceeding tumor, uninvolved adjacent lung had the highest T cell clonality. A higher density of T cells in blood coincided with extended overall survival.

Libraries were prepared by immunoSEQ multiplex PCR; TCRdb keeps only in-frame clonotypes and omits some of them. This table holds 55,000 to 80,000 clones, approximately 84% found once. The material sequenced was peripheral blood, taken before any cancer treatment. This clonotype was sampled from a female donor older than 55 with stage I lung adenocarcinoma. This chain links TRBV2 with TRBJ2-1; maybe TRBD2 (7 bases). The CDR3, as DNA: TGTGCCAGGGGAGGGGGTGAGCAGTTCTTC. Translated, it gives CARGGGEQFF.